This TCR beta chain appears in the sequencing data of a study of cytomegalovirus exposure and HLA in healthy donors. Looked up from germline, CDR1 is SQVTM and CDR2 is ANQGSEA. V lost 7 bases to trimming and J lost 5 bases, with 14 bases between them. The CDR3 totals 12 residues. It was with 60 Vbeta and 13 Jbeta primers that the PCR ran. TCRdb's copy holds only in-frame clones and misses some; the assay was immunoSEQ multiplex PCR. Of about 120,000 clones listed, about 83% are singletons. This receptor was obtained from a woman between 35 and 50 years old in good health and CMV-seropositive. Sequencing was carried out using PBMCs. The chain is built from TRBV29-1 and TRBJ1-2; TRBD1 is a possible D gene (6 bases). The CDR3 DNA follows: TGCAGCGGGGGGGGGCTGTCATATGGCTACACCTTC. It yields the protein CSGGGLSYGYTF.